A selection of T cell receptor beta chains follows, all from one sample in a study of blood T cell repertoires in COVID-19. Measured with immunoSEQ multiplex PCR; TCRdb has only the in-frame clones, and not every one. This sample has roughly 50,000 clones; roughly 85% occur once, and the top ten carry 25% to 40%. Input material: peripheral blood. The receptors stem from a woman of 80 years or more with COVID-19, enrolled during active disease. Both conserved end residues are part of each CDR3. D genes are given only for firm matches. Size values are once, few and many counts, or a class for expanded clones, and some rows have none.

>few|TRBV7-9|TRBD2|TRBJ2-1
CASSFWTSGVYNEQFF
TGTGCCAGCAGCTTTTGGACTAGCGGGGTATACAATGAGCAGTTCTTC
>.|TRBV18|TRBD1|TRBJ2-5
CASSPPSRGETQYF
TGTGCCAGCTCACCACCGTCCAGGGGGGAGACCCAGTACTTC
>.|TRBV18|TRBD1|TRBJ1-2
CASSPLEAGGAQSGPYGYTF
TGTGCCAGCTCACCATTAGAGGCAGGGGGCGCACAATCGGGTCCCTATGGCTACACCTTC
>.|TRBV23-1|TRBD1|TRBJ1-3
CASSHPRGQGLLPKGNTIYF
TGCGCCAGCAGTCACCCGAGGGGACAGGGTCTTTTACCGAAAGGAAACACCATATATTTT
>.|TRBV6-2/TRBV6-3|.|TRBJ1-1
CASSYSFGGAYTEAFF
TGTGCCAGCAGTTACTCTTTCGGGGGGGCGTACACTGAAGCTTTCTTT
>.|TRBV9|TRBD2|TRBJ2-7
CASSTLGGDYEQYF
TGTGCCAGCAGTACCCTGGGGGGGGACTACGAGCAGTACTTC
>.|TRBV5-5|.|TRBJ2-5
CASSLLWTEQGDETQYF
TGTGCCAGCAGCTTGTTGTGGACAGAACAGGGTGACGAGACCCAGTACTTC
>.|TRBV5-8|.|TRBJ2-1
CASSSRGAGAYNEQFF
TGTGCCAGCAGCTCCCGGGGGGCGGGGGCATACAATGAGCAGTTCTTC
>.|TRBV6-2/TRBV6-3|TRBD1|TRBJ1-2
CASSSPTGEDGYTF
TGTGCCAGCAGTTCCCCGACAGGGGAGGATGGCTACACCTTC
>.|TRBV5-6|TRBD1|TRBJ2-7
CASSLYGTGYHEQYF
TGTGCCAGCAGCTTGTACGGGACAGGGTACCACGAGCAGTACTTC
>.|TRBV4-1|TRBD1|TRBJ2-5
CASSQPTGQETQYF
TGCGCCAGCAGCCAACCGACAGGGCAAGAGACCCAGTACTTC
>.|TRBV4-1|TRBD1|TRBJ1-5
CASSQEDRLLNQPQHF
TGCGCCAGCAGCCAAGAGGACAGGTTACTTAATCAGCCCCAGCATTTT
>.|TRBV7-9|.|TRBJ2-1
CASSHDSLTADEQFF
TGTGCCAGCAGCCATGATAGCCTGACGGCGGATGAGCAGTTCTTC
>once|TRBV12-5|TRBD2|TRBJ2-1
CASALRVVASGHNEQFF
TGTGCTAGTGCCTTGAGAGTGGTGGCTAGCGGACACAATGAGCAGTTCTTC
>.|TRBV4-3|TRBD1|TRBJ1-2
CASSQETTGEGYTF
TGCGCCAGCAGCCAAGAAACAACAGGGGAAGGCTACACCTTC
>.|TRBV6-5|TRBD1|TRBJ1-5
CASSTSGTGGQPQHF
TGTGCCAGCAGTACCTCCGGGACAGGGGGACAGCCCCAGCATTTT
>.|TRBV5-4|.|TRBJ2-7
CASSPASDSYEQYF
TGTGCCAGCAGCCCCGCTAGCGACTCCTACGAGCAGTACTTC
>.|TRBV19|.|TRBJ1-3
CASSIRGTGNTIYF
TGTGCCAGTAGTATCCGGGGTACTGGAAACACCATATATTTT
>.|TRBV7-8|.|TRBJ2-5
CASSLSTAQETQYF
TGTGCCAGCAGCTTAAGTACAGCCCAAGAGACCCAGTACTTC
>.|TRBV7-6|.|TRBJ2-2
CASKPGYATTGELFF
TGTGCCAGCAAGCCGGGATACGCCACCACCGGGGAGCTGTTTTTT
>.|TRBV7-9|.|TRBJ2-3
CASSKETGDTQYF
TGTGCCAGCAGCAAGGAAACAGGGGATACGCAGTATTTT
>.|TRBV7-2|TRBD2|TRBJ2-1
CASSLFASGSYNEQFF
TGTGCCAGCAGCTTATTTGCTAGCGGGAGTTACAATGAGCAGTTCTTC